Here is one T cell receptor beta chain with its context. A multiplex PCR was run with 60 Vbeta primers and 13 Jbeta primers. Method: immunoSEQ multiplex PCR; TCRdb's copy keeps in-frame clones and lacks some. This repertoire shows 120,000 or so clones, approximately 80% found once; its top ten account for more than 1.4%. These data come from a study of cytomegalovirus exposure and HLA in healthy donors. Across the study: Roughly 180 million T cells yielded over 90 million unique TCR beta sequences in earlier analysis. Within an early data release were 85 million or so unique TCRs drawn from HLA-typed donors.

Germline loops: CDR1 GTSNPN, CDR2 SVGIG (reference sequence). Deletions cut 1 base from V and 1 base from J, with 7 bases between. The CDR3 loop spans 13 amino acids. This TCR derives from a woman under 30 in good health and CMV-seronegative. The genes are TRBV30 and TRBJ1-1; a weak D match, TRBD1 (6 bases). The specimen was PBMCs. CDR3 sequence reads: CAWSAGENTEAFF. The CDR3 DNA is TGTGCCTGGAGTGCAGGGGAGAACACTGAAGCTTTCTTT.